These 5 T cell receptor beta chains originate from one sample sequenced in a study of T-cell memory formation after mild COVID-19. TCRdb passed the 5' RACE reads through MiXCR, listing each CDR3 protein once. The sample includes 400,000 to 500,000 distinct CDR3 sequences, roughly 18% of them seen just once. Sequenced material: PBMCs or a T cell subset sorted from them (not recorded which). The receptors derive from a man aged 18-30 years who had mild COVID-19 (a few samples of this study predate the infection). Cell type and time point are not known.

This clonotype has only a few counts. The chain couples TRBV7-6 to TRBJ1-1; D might be TRBD1 (6 bases). From germline, CDR1 is SGHVS and CDR2 FNYEAQ. V dropped 5 bases and J dropped 0 bases, with 16 bases sitting between them. The CDR3 extends over 16 amino acids. The CDR3 DNA is TGTGCCAGCAGCCTAGGGGGGTCCGGGTTGAACACTGAAGCTTTCTTT. Protein product: CASSLGGSGLNTEAFF.

This clonotype was seen only once. The gene calls are TRBV5-4 and TRBJ2-1, with a weak D call TRBD2 (5 bases). Per the germline V gene, CDR1 is SGHNT and CDR2 is YYREEE (reference sequence). The length of the CDR3 is 13 residues. The V end lost 4 bases, the J end lost 8 bases, and 13 bases lay between the germline ends. In DNA form, the CDR3 reads TGTGCCAGCAGCCCCTCGGAGGCGGATGAGCAGTTCTTC. Residues: CASSPSEADEQFF.

This chain links TRBV20-1 with TRBJ2-5, with 10 bases identical to TRBD1. The CDR3 sequence is 15 residues long. The junction had 13 bases not matched to a gene; V was cut back by 8 bases and J by 4 bases. Looked up from germline, CDR1 is DFQATT and CDR2 is SNEGSKA (reference sequence). The CDR3 loop is CSYKSGTGDPETQYF. Written as DNA, the CDR3 is TGCAGTTACAAATCCGGGACAGGGGATCCAGAGACCCAGTACTTC.

This clonotype has at least ten counts. The rearrangement uses TRBV7-2 and TRBJ2-3; D uncertain. The CDR3 runs to 13 residues. The V gene's germline CDR1 is SGHTA and CDR2 FQGNSA. The V end lost 5 bases, the J end lost 4 bases, and 10 bases lay between the germline ends. CDR3 DNA: TGTGCCAGCAGCCACAGCAGGCCAGATACGCAGTATTTT. The encoded protein is CASSHSRPDTQYF.

This clonotype was recorded at least ten times. The CDR3: CASSLRGRGELFF. CDR3 DNA sequence: TGCGCCAGCAGCTTGAGGGGGCGCGGGGAGCTGTTTTTT. V and J are TRBV5-1 and TRBJ2-2; 7 nucleotides align to TRBD1. CDR3 size: 13 residues. After removal of 1 base from V and 7 bases from J, the junction contained 1 base not matched to a gene. Germline V gives CDR1 SGHRS, CDR2 YFSETQ.